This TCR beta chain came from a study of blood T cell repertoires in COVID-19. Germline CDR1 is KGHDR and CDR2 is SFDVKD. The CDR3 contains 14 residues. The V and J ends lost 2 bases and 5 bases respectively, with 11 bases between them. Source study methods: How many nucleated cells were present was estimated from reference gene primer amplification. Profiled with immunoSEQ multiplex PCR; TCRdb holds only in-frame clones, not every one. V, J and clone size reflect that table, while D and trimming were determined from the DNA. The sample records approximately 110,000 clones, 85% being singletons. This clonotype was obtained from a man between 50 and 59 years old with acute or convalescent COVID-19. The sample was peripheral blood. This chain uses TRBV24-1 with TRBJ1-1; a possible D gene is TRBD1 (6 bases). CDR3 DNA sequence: TGTGCCACCAGTGATTCCCAGGGGTTAACTGAAGCTTTCTTT. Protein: CATSDSQGLTEAFF.